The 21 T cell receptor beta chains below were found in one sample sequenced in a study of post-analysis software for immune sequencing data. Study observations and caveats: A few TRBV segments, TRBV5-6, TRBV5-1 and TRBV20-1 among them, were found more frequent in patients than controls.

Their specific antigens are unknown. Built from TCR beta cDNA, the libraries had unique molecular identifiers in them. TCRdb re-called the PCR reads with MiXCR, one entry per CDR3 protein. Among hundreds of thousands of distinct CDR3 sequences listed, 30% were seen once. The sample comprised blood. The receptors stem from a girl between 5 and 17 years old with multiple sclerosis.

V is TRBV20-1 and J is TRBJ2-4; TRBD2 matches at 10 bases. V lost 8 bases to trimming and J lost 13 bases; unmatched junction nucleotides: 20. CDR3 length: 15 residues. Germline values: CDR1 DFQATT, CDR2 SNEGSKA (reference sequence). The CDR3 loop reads CSQGSGRSATGEQYF. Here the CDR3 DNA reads TGCAGTCAGGGTAGCGGGAGGTCGGCGACCGGGGAGCAGTACTTC.

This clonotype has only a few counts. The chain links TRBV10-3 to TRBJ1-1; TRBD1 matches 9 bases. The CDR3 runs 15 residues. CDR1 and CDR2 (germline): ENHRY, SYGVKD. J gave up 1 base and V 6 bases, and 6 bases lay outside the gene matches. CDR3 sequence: CAIRDPGQGNTEAFF. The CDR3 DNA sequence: TGTGCCATCAGAGATCCGGGACAGGGGAACACTGAAGCTTTCTTT.

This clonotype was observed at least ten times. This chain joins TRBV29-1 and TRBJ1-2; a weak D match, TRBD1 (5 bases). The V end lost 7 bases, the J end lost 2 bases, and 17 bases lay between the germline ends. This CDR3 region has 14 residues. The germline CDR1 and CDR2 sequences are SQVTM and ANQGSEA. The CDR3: CSANGRGRNYGYTF. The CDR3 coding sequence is TGCAGCGCTAACGGGAGGGGCCGCAACTATGGCTACACCTTC.

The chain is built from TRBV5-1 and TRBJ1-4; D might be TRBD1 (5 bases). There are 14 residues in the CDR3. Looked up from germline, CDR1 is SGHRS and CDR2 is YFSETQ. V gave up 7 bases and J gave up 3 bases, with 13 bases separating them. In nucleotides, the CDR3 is TGCGCCAGCGGCCGGGACGGCTCTAATGAAAAACTGTTTTTT. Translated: CASGRDGSNEKLFF.

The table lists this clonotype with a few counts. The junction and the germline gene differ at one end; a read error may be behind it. The CDR3 DNA reads as TGTGCCAGCATGGGGACAAATTCACCCCCCCACTTT. This gives the protein CASMGTNSPPHF. The chain joins TRBV2 to TRBJ1-6; D might be TRBD1 (6 bases). Germline CDR1 and CDR2: SNHLY and FYNNEI. The CDR3 is made up of 12 amino acids.

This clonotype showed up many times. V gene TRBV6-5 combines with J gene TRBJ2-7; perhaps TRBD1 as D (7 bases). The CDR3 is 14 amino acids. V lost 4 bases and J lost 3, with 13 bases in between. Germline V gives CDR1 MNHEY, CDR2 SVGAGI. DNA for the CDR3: TGTGCCAGCAGTTGGGGGGCAGGGGGCTACGAGCAGTACTTC. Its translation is CASSWGAGGYEQYF.

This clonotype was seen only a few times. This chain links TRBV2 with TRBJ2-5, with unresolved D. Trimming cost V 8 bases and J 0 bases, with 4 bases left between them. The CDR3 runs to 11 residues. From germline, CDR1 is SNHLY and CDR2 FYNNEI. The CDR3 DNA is TGTGCCAGCGCGTACCAAGAGACCCAGTACTTC. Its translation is CASAYQETQYF.

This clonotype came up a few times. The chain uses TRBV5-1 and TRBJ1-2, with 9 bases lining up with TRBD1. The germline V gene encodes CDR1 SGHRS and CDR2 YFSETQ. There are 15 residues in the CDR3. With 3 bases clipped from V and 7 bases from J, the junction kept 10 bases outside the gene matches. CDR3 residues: CASSSGQGSRGGYTF. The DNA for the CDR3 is TGCGCCAGCAGCTCCGGACAGGGGAGTCGGGGTGGCTACACCTTC.

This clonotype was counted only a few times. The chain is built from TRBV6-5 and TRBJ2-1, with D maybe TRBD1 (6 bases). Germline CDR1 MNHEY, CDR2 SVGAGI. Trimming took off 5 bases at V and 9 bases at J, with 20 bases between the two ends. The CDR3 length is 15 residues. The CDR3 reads CASSPPSQLGGEQFF. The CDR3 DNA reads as TGTGCCAGCAGTCCCCCGTCGCAGTTAGGGGGTGAGCAGTTCTTC.

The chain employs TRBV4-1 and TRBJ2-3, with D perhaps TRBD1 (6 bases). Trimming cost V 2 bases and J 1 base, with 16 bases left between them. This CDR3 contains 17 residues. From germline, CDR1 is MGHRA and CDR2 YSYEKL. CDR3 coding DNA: TGCGCCAGCAGCCAAACAGGGTTTATGGCACGCACAGATACGCAGTATTTT. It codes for CASSQTGFMARTDTQYF.

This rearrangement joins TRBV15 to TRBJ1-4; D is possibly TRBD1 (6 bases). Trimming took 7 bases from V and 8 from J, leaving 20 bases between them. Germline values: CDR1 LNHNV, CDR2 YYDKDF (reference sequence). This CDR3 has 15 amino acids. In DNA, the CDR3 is TGTGCCACCACCCCAGGGGAACAAGGGGCAGAAAAACTGTTTTTT. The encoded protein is CATTPGEQGAEKLFF.

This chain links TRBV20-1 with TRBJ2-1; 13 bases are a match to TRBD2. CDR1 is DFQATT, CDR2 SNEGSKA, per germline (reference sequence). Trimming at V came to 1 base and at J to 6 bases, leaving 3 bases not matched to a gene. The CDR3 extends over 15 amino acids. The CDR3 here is CSARGTSGGANEQFF. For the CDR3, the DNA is TGCAGTGCTAGAGGCACTAGCGGGGGGGCCAATGAGCAGTTCTTC.

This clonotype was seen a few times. This CDR3 is CASTRGGAGNNEQFF. The DNA of the CDR3 is TGTGCCAGCACGAGGGGGGGAGCGGGCAACAATGAGCAGTTCTTC. The chain has TRBV7-9 and TRBJ2-1, with D possibly TRBD2 on 7 matching bases. The CDR3 extends over 15 amino acids. The V gene's germline CDR1 is SEHNR and CDR2 FQNEAQ (reference sequence). V was pared by 7 bases and J by 5 bases, with 18 bases between.

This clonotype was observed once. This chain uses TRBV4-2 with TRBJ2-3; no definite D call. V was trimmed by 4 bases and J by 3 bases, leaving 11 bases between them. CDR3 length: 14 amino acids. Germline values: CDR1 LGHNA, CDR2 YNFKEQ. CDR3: CASSPNSLTDTQYF. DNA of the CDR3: TGTGCCAGCAGCCCGAACTCACTTACAGATACGCAGTATTTT.

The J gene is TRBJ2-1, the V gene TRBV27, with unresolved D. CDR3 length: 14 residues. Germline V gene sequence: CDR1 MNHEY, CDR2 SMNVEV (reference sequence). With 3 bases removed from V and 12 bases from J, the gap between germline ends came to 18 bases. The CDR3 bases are TGTGCCAGCAGTTTGTCCCCCCCCGGGCTGGGGCAGTTCTTC. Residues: CASSLSPPGLGQFF.

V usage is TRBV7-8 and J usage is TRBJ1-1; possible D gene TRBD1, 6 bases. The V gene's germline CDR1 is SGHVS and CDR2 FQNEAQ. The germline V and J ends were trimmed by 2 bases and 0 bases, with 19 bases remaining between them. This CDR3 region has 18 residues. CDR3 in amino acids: CASSLLEVGGNMNTEAFF. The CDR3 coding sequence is TGTGCCAGCAGCTTATTGGAAGTTGGGGGCAACATGAACACTGAAGCTTTCTTT.

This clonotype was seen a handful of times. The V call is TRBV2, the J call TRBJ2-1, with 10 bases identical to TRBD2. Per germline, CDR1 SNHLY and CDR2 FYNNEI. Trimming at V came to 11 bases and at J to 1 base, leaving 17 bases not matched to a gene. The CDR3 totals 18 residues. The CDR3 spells CAYNGRTSGVSSYNEQFF. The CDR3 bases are TGTGCCTACAACGGGAGAACTAGCGGGGTCTCGTCCTACAATGAGCAGTTCTTC.

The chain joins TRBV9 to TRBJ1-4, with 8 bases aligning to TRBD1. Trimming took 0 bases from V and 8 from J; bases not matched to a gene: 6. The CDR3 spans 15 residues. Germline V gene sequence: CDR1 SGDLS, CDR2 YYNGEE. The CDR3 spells CASSVGAGGGEKLFF. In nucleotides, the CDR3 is TGTGCCAGCAGCGTAGGGGCAGGGGGCGGCGAAAAACTGTTTTTT.

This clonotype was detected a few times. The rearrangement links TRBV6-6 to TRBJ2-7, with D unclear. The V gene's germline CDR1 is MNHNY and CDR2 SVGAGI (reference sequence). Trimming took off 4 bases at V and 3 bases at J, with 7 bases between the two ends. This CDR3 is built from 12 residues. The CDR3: CASSFLRYEQYF. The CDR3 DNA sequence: TGTGCCAGCAGTTTTCTTCGCTACGAGCAGTACTTC.

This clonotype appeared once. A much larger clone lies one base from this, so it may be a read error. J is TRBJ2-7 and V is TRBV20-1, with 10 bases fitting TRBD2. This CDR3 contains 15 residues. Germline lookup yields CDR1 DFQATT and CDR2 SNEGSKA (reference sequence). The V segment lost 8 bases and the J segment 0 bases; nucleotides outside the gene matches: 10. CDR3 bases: TGCAGTACTGATTGGACTAGCGGACCCTCCTACGAGCAGTACTTC. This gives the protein CSTDWTSGPSYEQYF.

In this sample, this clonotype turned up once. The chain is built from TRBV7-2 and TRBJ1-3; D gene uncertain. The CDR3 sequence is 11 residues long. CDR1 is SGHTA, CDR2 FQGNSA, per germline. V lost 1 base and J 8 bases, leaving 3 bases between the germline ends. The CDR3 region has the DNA TGTGCCAGCAGCTTAGGGCACACCATATATTTT. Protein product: CASSLGHTIYF.